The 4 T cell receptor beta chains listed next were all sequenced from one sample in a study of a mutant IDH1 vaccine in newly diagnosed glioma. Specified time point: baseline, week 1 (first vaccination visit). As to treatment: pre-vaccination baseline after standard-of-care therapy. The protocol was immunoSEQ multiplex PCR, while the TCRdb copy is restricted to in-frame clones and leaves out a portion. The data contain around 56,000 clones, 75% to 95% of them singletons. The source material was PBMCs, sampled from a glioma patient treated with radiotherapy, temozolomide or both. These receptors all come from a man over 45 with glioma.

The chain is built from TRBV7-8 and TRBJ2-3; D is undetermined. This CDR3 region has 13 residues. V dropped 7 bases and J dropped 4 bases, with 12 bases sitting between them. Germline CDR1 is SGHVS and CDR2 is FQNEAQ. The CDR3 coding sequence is TGTGCCAGCACACCCACCAAAGCAGATACGCAGTATTTT. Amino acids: CASTPTKADTQYF.

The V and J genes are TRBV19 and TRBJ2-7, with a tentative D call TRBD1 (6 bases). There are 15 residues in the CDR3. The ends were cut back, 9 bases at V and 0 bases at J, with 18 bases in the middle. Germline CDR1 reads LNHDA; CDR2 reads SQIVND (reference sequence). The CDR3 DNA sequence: TGTGCCAGCGGCATGGGGGCAGGGGCCTCCTACGAGCAGTACTTC. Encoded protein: CASGMGAGASYEQYF.

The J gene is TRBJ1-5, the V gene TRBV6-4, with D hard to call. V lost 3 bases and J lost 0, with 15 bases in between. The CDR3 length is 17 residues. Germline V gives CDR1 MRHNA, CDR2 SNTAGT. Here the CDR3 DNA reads TGTGCCAGCAGTGAGGAGAATCGGACCGTTAGCAATCAGCCCCAGCATTTT. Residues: CASSEENRTVSNQPQHF.

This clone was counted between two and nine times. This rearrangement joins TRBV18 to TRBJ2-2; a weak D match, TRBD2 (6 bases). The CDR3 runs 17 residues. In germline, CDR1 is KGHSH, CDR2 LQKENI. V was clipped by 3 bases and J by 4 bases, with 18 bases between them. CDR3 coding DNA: TGTGCCAGCTCACCTCCCGGGACTCCCACCGGCACCGGGGAGCTGTTTTTT. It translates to CASSPPGTPTGTGELFF.